This T cell receptor beta chain was identified during a study of CD8 T cells in ankylosing spondylitis. Study-wide findings and caveats: Those disease-linked clones were CD8+; they were also relatively rare in peripheral blood. The clones that were linked to disease were reported to be significantly enriched in matched synovial fluid samples from ankylosing spondylitis patients. Some of the motif variants had earlier been found in reactive arthritis patients' fluid and blood. Blood of patients with ankylosing spondylitis appeared to be characterized by a TCR beta motif of several highly homologous variants.

Details on this clonotype: The antigen is unknown.

Researchers built TCR beta libraries using quantitative 5'-RACE with molecular barcodes. Using its own MiXCR run on the 5' RACE reads, TCRdb lists one record per CDR3 protein. The sample yields 800,000 to 900,000 distinct CDR3 sequences, approximately 12% seen once. With 3 bases removed from V and 8 bases from J, the gap between germline ends came to 19 bases. This CDR3 is 15 amino acids long. CDR1 is DFQATT and CDR2 is SNEGSKA in the germline V gene (reference sequence). The clonotype comes from a male donor with ankylosing spondylitis. This sequence joins TRBV20-1 and TRBJ1-4; the D is unclear. Material: blood, either unsorted or a sorted T cell fraction (not recorded which). CDR3 DNA: TGCAGTGCTAGTTGGGCGAACCAAGGTGGAGAAAAACTGTTTTTT. It encodes CSASWANQGGEKLFF.